This is a list of T cell receptor beta chains from one sample in a study of CD8+ T cells in alopecia areata. TCRdb keeps only in-frame clones here, not all; method: immunoSEQ multiplex PCR. The sample carries 150,000 to 250,000 clones, roughly 60% recorded once. The sample consisted of CD4+ T cells sorted from blood, taken at week 24, from a patient treated with tofacitinib. Source of these receptors: a human donor with alopecia areata. Both conserved end residues are part of each CDR3. The D gene is left open where the match is weak. Only some rows state a clone size, as once, few, many or a class for expanded clones.

clone_size: -
v_call: TRBV4-2
j_call: TRBJ2-5
d_call: -
cdr3_nt: TGTGCCAGCAGCCCCGGGGACGGTGGGGAGACCCAGTACTTC
cdr3_aa: CASSPGDGGETQYF

clone_size: -
v_call: TRBV18
j_call: TRBJ2-1
d_call: -
cdr3_nt: TGCGCCAGCTCACCAGGGCCTTACAATGAGCAGTTCTTC
cdr3_aa: CASSPGPYNEQFF

clone_size: -
v_call: TRBV29-1
j_call: TRBJ1-1
d_call: -
cdr3_nt: TGCAGCGTTGTGCCCGTCGGGGGCACTGAAGCTTTCTTT
cdr3_aa: CSVVPVGGTEAFF

clone_size: -
v_call: TRBV9
j_call: TRBJ2-7
d_call: TRBD2
cdr3_nt: TGTGCCAGCAGCACCACTAGCGGGAGTACCTACGAGCAGTACTTC
cdr3_aa: CASSTTSGSTYEQYF

clone_size: -
v_call: TRBV29-1
j_call: TRBJ1-2
d_call: -
cdr3_nt: TGCAGCGTCGTACGGGAGGTCAACTATGGCTACACCTTC
cdr3_aa: CSVVREVNYGYTF

clone_size: -
v_call: TRBV6-1
j_call: TRBJ2-7
d_call: -
cdr3_nt: TGTGCCAGCAGTGAAACCCTACACAGAGGGGGAGACTACGAGCAGTACTTC
cdr3_aa: CASSETLHRGGDYEQYF

clone_size: few
v_call: TRBV21-1
j_call: TRBJ2-7
d_call: -
cdr3_nt: TGTGCCAGCAGGCCACAGGGATCCCCCTTC
cdr3_aa: CASRPQGSPF

clone_size: few
v_call: TRBV10-3
j_call: TRBJ2-7
d_call: -
cdr3_nt: TGTGCCATCAGTGAGTCGGGTGGTGGGAGTGGTGAGCAGTACTTC
cdr3_aa: CAISESGGGSGEQYF

clone_size: -
v_call: TRBV5-4
j_call: TRBJ2-7
d_call: -
cdr3_nt: TGTGCCAGCAGCCCCGGTTACAACGAGCAGTACTTC
cdr3_aa: CASSPGYNEQYF

clone_size: -
v_call: TRBV28
j_call: TRBJ2-7
d_call: -
cdr3_nt: TGTGCCAGCAGCTTCCCGGGCCCGGGGCGGGAGCAGTACTTC
cdr3_aa: CASSFPGPGREQYF

clone_size: -
v_call: TRBV19
j_call: TRBJ1-2
d_call: -
cdr3_nt: TGTGCCAGTAGCCCAATGCGGGATCATGGCTACACCTTC
cdr3_aa: CASSPMRDHGYTF

clone_size: -
v_call: TRBV9
j_call: TRBJ2-3
d_call: -
cdr3_nt: TGTGCCAGCAGCGTAGCCAGTAGCACAGATACGCAGTATTTT
cdr3_aa: CASSVASSTDTQYF

clone_size: -
v_call: TRBV6-5
j_call: TRBJ2-2
d_call: TRBD1
cdr3_nt: TGTGCCAGCAGCCCCAGGGGGCCGACGACCGGGGAGCTGTTTTTT
cdr3_aa: CASSPRGPTTGELFF

clone_size: -
v_call: TRBV11-2
j_call: TRBJ1-1
d_call: -
cdr3_nt: TGTGCCAGCAGCCCCCCCGGGCAGGGGCGGGGGGCGAACACTGAAGCTTTCTTT
cdr3_aa: CASSPPGQGRGANTEAFF

clone_size: -
v_call: TRBV29-1
j_call: TRBJ1-1
d_call: -
cdr3_nt: TGCAGCGTTCGGGGGAAGAACACTGAAGCTTTCTTT
cdr3_aa: CSVRGKNTEAFF

clone_size: -
v_call: TRBV30
j_call: TRBJ2-7
d_call: TRBD2
cdr3_nt: TGTGCCTGGAACCACCAGGCGGGAGTCGAAGAGCAGTACTTC
cdr3_aa: CAWNHQAGVEEQYF

clone_size: -
v_call: TRBV29-1
j_call: TRBJ2-6
d_call: TRBD1
cdr3_nt: TGCAGCGTTGGGACAGGGGACTCTGGGGCCAACGTCCTGACTTTC
cdr3_aa: CSVGTGDSGANVLTF

clone_size: -
v_call: TRBV27
j_call: TRBJ1-1
d_call: -
cdr3_nt: TGTGCCAGCAGGGGACCGGCGGCCGCTGAAGCTTTCTTT
cdr3_aa: CASRGPAAAEAFF

clone_size: few
v_call: TRBV7-2
j_call: TRBJ2-7
d_call: -
cdr3_nt: TGTGCCAGCAGCTTGGGGGGTCCCCGCGAGCAGTACTTC
cdr3_aa: CASSLGGPREQYF

clone_size: -
v_call: TRBV4-2
j_call: TRBJ1-1
d_call: -
cdr3_nt: TGTGCCAGCAGCCAAGCACCACAGGTCGTGGGCACTGAAGCTTTCTTT
cdr3_aa: CASSQAPQVVGTEAFF

clone_size: -
v_call: TRBV29-1
j_call: TRBJ2-5
d_call: -
cdr3_nt: TGCAGCGCATCAGTTGGGCAAGAGACCCAGTACTTC
cdr3_aa: CSASVGQETQYF

clone_size: few
v_call: TRBV18
j_call: TRBJ1-5
d_call: -
cdr3_nt: TGTGCCAGCTCACGCGCAGCCGGTAGCAATCAGCCCCAGCATTTT
cdr3_aa: CASSRAAGSNQPQHF

clone_size: few
v_call: TRBV5-4
j_call: TRBJ1-6
d_call: TRBD1
cdr3_nt: TGTGCCAGCAGTGGGACAGGGGAGGTTAGTTCACCCCTCCACTTT
cdr3_aa: CASSGTGEVSSPLHF

clone_size: -
v_call: TRBV27
j_call: TRBJ1-5
d_call: -
cdr3_nt: TGTGCCAGCAGTTTTCGGGTGAATAGCAATCAGCCCCAGCATTTT
cdr3_aa: CASSFRVNSNQPQHF

clone_size: -
v_call: TRBV7-2
j_call: TRBJ2-3
d_call: -
cdr3_nt: TGTGCCAGCAGACGTAACACAGATACGCAGTATTTT
cdr3_aa: CASRRNTDTQYF

clone_size: -
v_call: TRBV7-2
j_call: TRBJ2-5
d_call: TRBD1
cdr3_nt: TGTGCCAGCAGCTTAAGGGGGACAGGGGTTGGAGAGACCCAGTACTTC
cdr3_aa: CASSLRGTGVGETQYF

clone_size: -
v_call: TRBV4-3
j_call: TRBJ2-5
d_call: -
cdr3_nt: TGCGCCAGCAGCCCGACGGGAGGGGGCGGGGAGACCCAGTACTTC
cdr3_aa: CASSPTGGGGETQYF

clone_size: -
v_call: TRBV10-3
j_call: TRBJ2-5
d_call: -
cdr3_nt: TGTGCCATCAGTGAGAACAGGGGAGGGGAGACCCAGTACTTC
cdr3_aa: CAISENRGGETQYF

clone_size: -
v_call: TRBV14
j_call: TRBJ2-3
d_call: -
cdr3_nt: TGTGCCAGCAGCCAAGTCGGTACGCAGTATTTT
cdr3_aa: CASSQVGTQYF